A single sample is the source of the 24 T cell receptor beta chains below, sequenced in a study of blood T cells in healthy people across ages. Then a second PCR, running roughly 7 to 12 cycles, was carried out with a sample-barcoded 5' primer and a J-beta primer mix. MiXCR was run by TCRdb on the 5' RACE reads, yielding one entry per CDR3 protein. There are roughly 730,000 distinct CDR3 sequences in the sample; roughly three fifths occur only once, and roughly 24% lies in the top ten. The sequenced sample was blood. These receptors all stem from a man in his forties in good health.

This clonotype appeared a few times. The chain couples TRBV4-3 to TRBJ2-5, with 9 bases identical to TRBD2. The DNA end lines up better with TRBJ2-7; the J call may be wrong. CDR1 is LGHNA, CDR2 YSLEER, per germline. This CDR3 is 14 amino acids long. The CDR3 sequence: CASSQNSGRYEQYF. CDR3 in DNA: TGCGCCAGCAGCCAAAATAGCGGGAGATACGAGCAGTACTTC.

The genes are TRBV6-5 and TRBJ1-5, with a weak D call TRBD1 (5 bases). The germline V gene encodes CDR1 MNHEY and CDR2 SVGAGI. V gave up 8 bases and J gave up 9 bases, with 20 bases separating them. This CDR3 has 14 amino acids. CDR3 coding DNA: TGTGCCAGCTCCCAGGGAGGCTGGGTTACGCCCCAGCATTTT. Translation: CASSQGGWVTPQHF.

A remark on this clonotype: As the CDR3 is not closed by the conserved phenylalanine or tryptophan, this likely results from a read error. The V and J genes are TRBV25-1 and TRBJ2-7, with D tentatively TRBD1 (8 bases). The J call may be incorrect, as the DNA end agrees better with TRBJ2-5. This CDR3 is built from 16 residues. Germline CDR1 is MGHDK and CDR2 is SYGVNS. The CDR3 DNA reads as TGTGCCAGCAGTGCGCCCCGGACAGGGACTAAAGAGACCCAGTACCTC. It translates to CASSAPRTGTKETQYL.

The chain joins TRBV20-1 to TRBJ2-1, with a weak D call TRBD2 (6 bases). V lost 1 base and J lost 4, with 11 bases in between. This CDR3 is 14 amino acids long. Germline CDR1 and CDR2: DFQATT and SNEGSKA (reference sequence). The DNA for the CDR3 is TGCAGTGCTAGAGGAATACTAGCTTACAATGAGCAGTTCTTC. It codes for CSARGILAYNEQFF.

The chain recombines TRBV11-2 with TRBJ2-7, with D maybe TRBD1 (5 bases). Between the trimmed V and J ends, which lost 6 bases and 4 bases, there was a span of 10 bases. CDR1 and CDR2 (germline): SGHAT, FQNNGV. The CDR3 contains 12 residues. CDR3 region: CASSGAWYEQYF. The CDR3 DNA reads as TGTGCCAGCAGTGGGGCATGGTACGAGCAGTACTTC.

This chain links TRBV20-1 with TRBJ1-1, with 10 bases identical to TRBD1. The V gene's germline CDR1 is DFQATT and CDR2 SNEGSKA (reference sequence). J lost 7 bases, V lost 5 bases, and 7 bases had no gene match. The CDR3 has 13 residues. The CDR3: CSAEDRGYGEAFF. The CDR3 DNA follows: TGCAGTGCTGAGGACAGGGGGTACGGTGAAGCTTTCTTT.

This clonotype was seen at least ten times. V usage is TRBV28 and J usage is TRBJ2-7, with a possible D match to TRBD2 (6 bases). In germline, CDR1 is MDHEN, CDR2 SYDVKM. This CDR3 contains 14 residues. V was pared by 5 bases and J by 3 bases, with 14 bases between. CDR3 nucleotide sequence: TGTGCCAGCAGTGGGCCGGGGGTCAGCTACGAGCAGTACTTC. It encodes CASSGPGVSYEQYF.

V usage is TRBV4-2 and J usage is TRBJ2-4, with D perhaps given as TRBD1 or TRBD2 (5 bases each). In germline, CDR1 is LGHNA, CDR2 YNFKEQ. The length of the CDR3 is 16 residues. Trimming took off 3 bases at V and 9 bases at J, with 21 bases between the two ends. The CDR3 DNA reads TGTGCCAGCAGCCAGGAGGCCTCAGGGACCCAGGTCATTCAGTACTTC. This encodes CASSQEASGTQVIQYF.

J is TRBJ1-6 and V is TRBV25-1; D unresolved. Germline V gene lookup returns CDR1 MGHDK and CDR2 SYGVNS. V gave up 8 bases and J gave up 7 bases, with 18 bases separating them. The CDR3 length is 15 residues. CDR3 region: CASGIPGRNNSPLHF. The CDR3 DNA reads TGTGCCAGCGGGATACCGGGCAGAAACAATTCACCCCTCCACTTT.

The chain joins TRBV6-4 to TRBJ2-7; D is tentatively TRBD1 or TRBD2 (5 bases each). The CDR3 has 16 amino acids. V gave up 7 bases and J gave up 6 bases, with 25 bases separating them. Germline lookup yields CDR1 MRHNA and CDR2 SNTAGT. The chain's CDR3 is CASTGESGPTPLEQYF. The DNA of the CDR3 is TGTGCCAGCACCGGTGAATCGGGACCAACACCCCTCGAGCAGTACTTC.

This rearrangement joins TRBV12-3 or TRBV12-4 to TRBJ2-3, with 11 nucleotides matching TRBD2. CDR3 size: 15 residues. After removal of 4 bases from V and 4 bases from J, the junction contained 4 bases not matched to a gene. The CDR3 nucleotides are TGTGCCAGCAGTTCGACTAGCGGGATGTCAGATACGCAGTATTTT. Amino acid sequence: CASSSTSGMSDTQYF.

A few counts support this clonotype. This sequence joins TRBV3-1 and TRBJ1-6; D is undetermined. V lost 0 bases, J lost 9 bases, and 6 bases lay in between. The CDR3 consists of 13 residues. Germline V gene sequence: CDR1 LGHDT, CDR2 YNNKEL (reference sequence). The CDR3 coding sequence is TGTGCCAGCAGCCAAGATCCGGCTTCACCCCTCCACTTT. The encoded protein is CASSQDPASPLHF. Drawing the rest from reference TRBV3-1 and TRBJ1-6, the complete variable domain is DTAVSQTPKYLVTQMGNDKSIKCEQNLGHDTMYWYKQDSKKFLKIMFSYNNKELIINETVPNRFSPKSPDKAHLNLHINSLELGDSAVYFCASSQDPASPLHFGNGTRLTVT.

The chain couples TRBV5-1 to TRBJ2-3, with a weak D call TRBD2 (6 bases). The CDR3 sequence is 18 residues long. V dropped 0 bases and J dropped 0 bases, with 17 bases sitting between them. Germline CDR1 is SGHRS and CDR2 is YFSETQ. The chain's CDR3 is CASSLAVLPGESTDTQYF. The DNA of the CDR3 is TGCGCCAGCAGCTTGGCCGTATTGCCGGGAGAAAGCACAGATACGCAGTATTTT.

The chain combines TRBV12-3 or TRBV12-4 with TRBJ1-6; D ambiguous. V lost 2 bases and J lost 8, with 22 bases in between. This CDR3 is 18 amino acids long. In DNA, the CDR3 is TGTGCCAGCAGTTTACCCCAAACATTCAGTCGTAGCCATTCACCCCTCCACTTT. The encoded protein is CASSLPQTFSRSHSPLHF.

This chain uses TRBV3-1 with TRBJ2-5; D unresolved. CDR3 length equals 12 residues. V was pared by 0 bases and J by 13 bases, with 12 bases between. The germline V gene encodes CDR1 LGHDT and CDR2 YNNKEL (reference sequence). CDR3 protein: CASSQEATKRYF. The CDR3 DNA reads TGTGCCAGCAGCCAAGAAGCTACTAAGCGGTACTTC.

The J gene is TRBJ2-5, the V gene TRBV9, with 11 bases identical to TRBD1. Near its end, the DNA agrees better with TRBJ2-7, so the J call may be wrong. CDR1 and CDR2 from the germline V gene are SGDLS and YYNGEE. The CDR3 runs to 16 residues. CDR3 coding DNA: TGTGCCAGCAGCGAGGGGGGACAGGGGGGCACCTACGAGCAGTACTTC. This gives the protein CASSEGGQGGTYEQYF.

Only a few counts were recorded for this clonotype. The chain combines TRBV4-3 with TRBJ2-3; unclear D gene. Germline CDR1 and CDR2: LGHNA and YSLEER. CDR3 length equals 15 residues. The V gene lost 0 bases and the J gene lost 0 bases, with 7 bases spanning the gap. The CDR3 nucleotides read TGCGCCAGCAGCCAAGAATGGACCAGCACAGATACGCAGTATTTT. Residues: CASSQEWTSTDTQYF.

This clonotype came up a few times. This sequence joins TRBV4-3 and TRBJ2-5, with TRBD1 matching 8 bases. The length of the CDR3 is 16 residues. Germline V gene data show CDR1 as LGHNA and CDR2 as YSLEER. V trimming: 5 bases; J trimming: 5 bases; junction bases outside the gene matches: 13. This chain's CDR3 is CASSEGNRGRRETQYF. CDR3 bases: TGCGCCAGCAGCGAGGGAAACAGGGGGAGGAGGGAGACCCAGTACTTC.

This clonotype was seen a handful of times. The CDR3 spells CASSQVERDNYMNEQFF. As DNA, the CDR3 is TGTGCCAGCAGCCAAGTTGAACGGGACAATTATATGAATGAGCAGTTCTTC. The chain joins TRBV14 to TRBJ2-1, with D possibly TRBD1 on 6 matching bases. The CDR3 length is 17 residues. V lost 1 base, J lost 7 bases, and 20 bases lay in between. The germline gives CDR1 SGHDN, CDR2 FVKESK. The whole variable domain, filled in from reference TRBV14 and TRBJ2-1, reads EAGVTQFPSHSVIEKGQTVTLRCDPISGHDNLYWYRRVMGKEIKFLLHFVKESKQDESGMPNNRFLAERTGGTYSTLKVQPAELEDSGVYFCASSQVERDNYMNEQFFGPGTRLTVL.

The chain carries TRBV2 and TRBJ1-5; D is ambiguous. The CDR3 consists of 13 residues. Germline CDR1 SNHLY, CDR2 FYNNEI. V lost 7 bases and J 5 bases, leaving 12 bases between the germline ends. CDR3 sequence reads: CASKTGADQPQHF. For the CDR3, the DNA is TGTGCCAGCAAAACCGGAGCCGATCAGCCCCAGCATTTT.

This clonotype was recorded at least ten times. The chain joins TRBV20-1 to TRBJ2-7; D might be TRBD2 (6 bases). The V gene lost 0 bases and the J gene lost 0 bases, with 15 bases spanning the gap. Germline-derived CDR1 and CDR2 are DFQATT and SNEGSKA (reference sequence). The CDR3 totals 16 residues. The CDR3 sequence: CSARDLFGRNSYEQYF. The CDR3 DNA follows: TGCAGTGCTAGAGATTTATTTGGGAGGAACTCCTACGAGCAGTACTTC.

This clonotype appeared once. This rearrangement joins TRBV27 to TRBJ2-3, with 11 bases aligning to TRBD1. J was trimmed by 3 bases and V by 6 bases; bases with no gene match: 5. Germline V lookup: CDR1 MNHEY, CDR2 SMNVEV (reference sequence). This CDR3 is 15 amino acids long. CDR3 sequence: CASSGTGGWTDTQYF. Written as DNA, the CDR3 is TGTGCCAGCAGCGGGACAGGGGGTTGGACAGATACGCAGTATTTT.

The chain links TRBV14 to TRBJ2-3, with unresolved D. There are 18 residues in the CDR3. Germline CDR1 and CDR2: SGHDN and FVKESK. With 2 bases removed from V and 4 bases from J, the gap between germline ends came to 22 bases. The chain's CDR3 is CASSQPRATETRADTQYF. CDR3 coding DNA: TGTGCCAGCAGCCAACCCCGGGCCACCGAAACTCGGGCAGATACGCAGTATTTT.

The rearrangement joins TRBV6-6 to TRBJ2-3; D gene ambiguous. Germline CDR1 reads MNHNY; CDR2 reads SVGAGI (reference sequence). The CDR3 sequence is 14 residues long. V gave up 2 bases and J gave up 3 bases, with 9 bases separating them. The CDR3 nucleotides are TGTGCCAGCAGTTACCCCGGAGAGACAGATACGCAGTATTTT. It codes for CASSYPGETDTQYF.